This T cell receptor beta chain was sequenced in a study of T cell repertoires in cytomegalovirus infection. Study as a whole: Both a matching HLA type and CMV infection were indicated by public TCR beta signatures. The study, taken as a whole, reports: Accumulated public TCR beta family frequency recognized individuals carrying CMV together with the relevant HLA. HLA-C-restricted CMV clonotypes gave the most frequent clonotype in two of eight donors.

In its sample, this clonotype was seen a few times. Its target is unknown. Trimming took 0 bases from V and 1 from J, leaving 12 bases between them. The CDR3 contains 16 residues. The germline gives CDR1 LGHNA, CDR2 YSLEER. TCRdb re-called the reads with MiXCR, one entry per CDR3 protein. The sample has 210,000 or so distinct CDR3 sequences, approximately 7% seen once. The sample taken for sequencing was PBMCs. The V and J genes are TRBV4-3 and TRBJ1-2, with D uncertain. This TCR was sampled from a human donor in good health (CMV status not recorded). Some clones in this sample may be carry-over from other donors' samples. In DNA, the CDR3 is TGCGCCAGCAGCCAAGATCGAATCGCCGGTAACTATGGCTACACCTTC. Residues: CASSQDRIAGNYGYTF.